This TCR beta chain was identified during a study of T cell repertoires in cytomegalovirus infection. Study details: Indicated by public TCR beta signatures were CMV infection and matching HLA type.

TCRdb processed the reads anew with MiXCR; each CDR3 protein has one entry. The table has fewer than 900,000 distinct CDR3 sequences, roughly 29% seen once. CDR3 size: 13 residues. Germline loops: CDR1 SGHVS, CDR2 FQNEAQ. Trimming shortened V by 1 base and J by 5 bases, and 8 bases separated the two germline ends. Findings and caveats of the study: HLA-C-restricted, CMV-specific TCR beta clonotypes were dominant ex vivo. Summed public TCR beta family frequency identified CMV carriers bearing the relevant HLA.

A few counts support this clonotype. Its antigen remains unknown. The TCR originated in a human donor in good health (CMV status not recorded). Some clones in this sample may be carry-over from other donors' samples. The material was cultured CD8+ T cells from PBMCs, obtained from culture after CMV antigen stimulation. The chain uses TRBV7-8 and TRBJ2-5, with D possibly matching TRBD1 (5 bases). The CDR3 DNA reads TGTGCCAGCAGCTTAGTAGGGGTCGAGACCCAGTACTTC. Translated: CASSLVGVETQYF.